The 6 T cell receptor beta chains below come from one sample, sequenced in a study of T cell responses to AZD1222 COVID-19 vaccine. Data came from immunoSEQ multiplex PCR; TCRdb stores just in-frame clones and leaves some out. Of 27,000 or so clones listed, about 90% are singletons. This specimen consisted of peripheral blood, obtained 28 days after the second AZD1222 dose. The receptors were sampled from an adult who received the AZD1222 COVID-19 vaccine.

V usage is TRBV7-7 and J usage is TRBJ2-7, with TRBD1 matching over 12 bases. V lost 1 base and J lost 6; bases outside the gene matches: 4. This CDR3 is built from 15 residues. Per the germline V gene, CDR1 is SSHAT and CDR2 is FNYEAQ (reference sequence). The CDR3 nucleotides read TGTGCCAGCAGCTTAGGCGGGACAGGGGGCGGCGAGCAGTACTTC. Residues: CASSLGGTGGGEQYF. The full variable domain, rest sourced from reference TRBV7-7 and TRBJ2-7, is GAGVSQSPRYKVTKRGQDVTLRCDPISSHATLYWYQQALGQGPEFLTYFNYEAQPDKSGLPSDRFSAERPEGSISTLTIQRTEQRDSAMYRCASSLGGTGGGEQYFGPGTRLTVT.

J is TRBJ2-1 and V is TRBV24-1; 10 bases map to TRBD2. J was trimmed by 4 bases and V by 5 bases; bases with no gene match: 4. This CDR3 spans 15 amino acids. Germline assignment: CDR1 KGHDR and CDR2 SFDVKD. The CDR3 DNA follows: TGTGCCACCAGTGGGGCTAGCGGGAGTTACAATGAGCAGTTCTTC. Amino acid sequence: CATSGASGSYNEQFF.

This chain joins TRBV28 and TRBJ1-5, with D maybe TRBD1 (5 bases). Germline CDR1 MDHEN, CDR2 SYDVKM. V was clipped by 5 bases and J by 7 bases, with 6 bases between them. This CDR3 is built from 11 residues. The CDR3 sequence: CASSTGQPQHF. The DNA for the CDR3 is TGTGCCAGCAGTACAGGCCAGCCCCAGCATTTT.

The CDR3 region has the DNA TGTGCCAGCAGTGAAGCACCGGGACAGGGGACTCAGCAGTACTTC. Translating gives CASSEAPGQGTQQYF. The chain couples TRBV2 to TRBJ2-7; 10 nucleotides agree with TRBD1. From germline, CDR1 is SNHLY and CDR2 FYNNEI. The CDR3 consists of 15 residues. The V segment lost 0 bases and the J segment 8 bases; nucleotides outside the gene matches: 7.

This chain joins TRBV4-3 and TRBJ2-3; TRBD2 matches 11 bases. Germline CDR1 reads LGHNA; CDR2 reads YSLEER. The length of the CDR3 is 19 residues. With V trimmed by 0 bases and J by 3 bases, 11 bases remained unmatched. The CDR3 sequence is CASSQDVTSGRRLTDTQYF. For the CDR3, the DNA is TGCGCCAGCAGCCAAGATGTAACTAGCGGGAGAAGGCTGACAGATACGCAGTATTTT.

The CDR3 DNA is TGTGCCAGCAGCTTAGCGGGAAATACCGGGGAGCTGTTTTTT. Amino acid sequence: CASSLAGNTGELFF. V usage is TRBV11-1 and J usage is TRBJ2-2, with no clear D. This CDR3 region has 14 residues. Germline assignment: CDR1 SGHAT and CDR2 FQDESV (reference sequence). V was cut by 0 bases and J by 5 bases, with 7 bases left in between.